This T cell receptor beta chain was obtained from a study of T cells in Graves' hyperthyroidism and ophthalmopathy. Not enrolled were patients with uncontrolled infection, other autoimmune disease, pregnancy or lactation. The authors obtained PBMCs from 7.5 to 10 ml of fresh peripheral blood. Germline lookup yields CDR1 MDHEN and CDR2 SYDVKM. The CDR3 extends over 14 amino acids. V was pared by 2 bases and J by 3 bases, with 9 bases between. It was RNA transcripts that yielded the amplified TCR beta CDR3 regions. With the HTBI primer set, the TCR CDR3 went through a first round of RT-PCR. TCRdb re-derived calls from the multiplex PCR reads in MiXCR, one entry per CDR3 protein. The table includes about 250,000 distinct CDR3 sequences, 20% to 25% detected once. Study-wide results and limits: Most expanded thyroid clonotypes above 0.001 also appeared in blood.

This clonotype was picked up a small number of times. Its matching antigen is unknown. This TCR was recovered from a man under 40 with Graves' ophthalmopathy. The genes are TRBV28 and TRBJ2-3; a weak D match, TRBD2 (6 bases). The sequenced sample consisted of blood. The CDR3 nucleotides read TGTGCCAGCAGTTTAGGGACTCTAACAGATACGCAGTATTTT. Its translation is CASSLGTLTDTQYF. Drawing the rest from reference TRBV28 and TRBJ2-3, the complete variable domain is DVKVTQSSRYLVKRTGEKVFLECVQDMDHENMFWYRQDPGLGLRLIYFSYDVKMKEKGDIPEGYSVSREKKERFSLILESASTNQTSMYLCASSLGTLTDTQYFGPGTRLTVL.